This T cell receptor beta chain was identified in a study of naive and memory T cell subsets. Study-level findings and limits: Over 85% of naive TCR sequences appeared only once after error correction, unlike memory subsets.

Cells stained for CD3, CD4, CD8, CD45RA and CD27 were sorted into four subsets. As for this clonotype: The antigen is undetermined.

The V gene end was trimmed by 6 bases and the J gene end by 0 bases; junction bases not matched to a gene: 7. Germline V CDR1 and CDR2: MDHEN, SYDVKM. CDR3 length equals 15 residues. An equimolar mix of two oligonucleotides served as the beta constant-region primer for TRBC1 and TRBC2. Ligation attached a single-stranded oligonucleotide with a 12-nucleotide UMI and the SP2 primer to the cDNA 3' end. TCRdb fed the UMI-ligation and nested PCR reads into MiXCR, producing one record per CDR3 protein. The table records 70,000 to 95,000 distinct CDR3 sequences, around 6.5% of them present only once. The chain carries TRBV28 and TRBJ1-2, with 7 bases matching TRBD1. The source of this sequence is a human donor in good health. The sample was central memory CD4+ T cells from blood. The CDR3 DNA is TGTGCCAGCAGAGAATCCGGGACAGCTAACTATGGCTACACCTTC. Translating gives CASRESGTANYGYTF.